What follows is one T cell receptor beta chain and its context. Sequenced by immunoSEQ multiplex PCR; TCRdb stores in-frame clones only, minus some. This table has 130,000 or so clones, approximately 80% appearing once. The length of the CDR3 is 13 residues. The V gene's germline CDR1 is KGHDR and CDR2 SFDVKD. Trimming shortened V by 4 bases and J by 8 bases, and 13 bases separated the two germline ends. This entry comes from a study of blood T cell repertoires in COVID-19. Whole-study context: Sample material is recorded as cDNA or gDNA derived from T cells, B-cell-depleted T cells, or PBMCs.

This clonotype originated in an older woman with acute or convalescent COVID-19. The gene calls are TRBV24-1 and TRBJ1-2, with D perhaps TRBD1 (6 bases). Sequencing was carried out using peripheral blood. Written as DNA, the CDR3 is TGTGCCACCAGTGACCGGGCCCAGGGGGGCTACACCTTC. Its protein product is CATSDRAQGGYTF.